A selection of T cell receptor beta chains follows, all from one sample in a study of T cell responses to AZD1222 COVID-19 vaccine. This table comes from immunoSEQ multiplex PCR, and its TCRdb copy is limited to in-frame clones, with some not included. Seen here are around 84,000 clones, about 82% observed once, and the top ten hold roughly 9.4%. Specimen: peripheral blood, collected on day 0 of AZD1222 vaccination. Source of these receptors: an adult in good health. The CDR3 runs from the conserved cysteine through the conserved F or W. Each record gives: V gene, J gene, D gene, CDR3 length, clone size, CDR3 DNA, CDR3 protein. D genes are given only for firm matches. The size field is filled for only some rows; it gives once, few, many or a size class.

V gene: TRBV11-3
J gene: TRBJ1-1
D gene: .
CDR3 length: 13
clone size: .
CDR3 DNA: TGTGCCAGCAGCTTAGTCAGGAACACTGAAGCTTTCTTT
CDR3 protein: CASSLVRNTEAFF

V gene: TRBV7-2
J gene: TRBJ2-2
D gene: .
CDR3 length: 18
clone size: .
CDR3 DNA: TGTGCCAGCAGCTCCCGCCGCCTACGGAGGGGCGCGAACGGGGAGCTGTTTTTT
CDR3 protein: CASSSRRLRRGANGELFF

V gene: TRBV12-5
J gene: TRBJ2-5
D gene: TRBD1
CDR3 length: 12
clone size: .
CDR3 DNA: TGTGCTAGTGCAGGGGGCCAAGAGACCCAGTACTTC
CDR3 protein: CASAGGQETQYF

V gene: TRBV3-1/TRBV3-2
J gene: TRBJ2-2
D gene: .
CDR3 length: 14
clone size: .
CDR3 DNA: TGTGCCAGCAAGTGGACACGGAACACCGGGGAGCTGTTTTTT
CDR3 protein: CASKWTRNTGELFF

V gene: TRBV28
J gene: TRBJ1-1
D gene: .
CDR3 length: 18
clone size: .
CDR3 DNA: TGTGCCAGCAGTCTCGCCCCCTTCTTACAGGGTGAAAACACTGAAGCTTTCTTT
CDR3 protein: CASSLAPFLQGENTEAFF

V gene: TRBV28
J gene: TRBJ2-7
D gene: TRBD1
CDR3 length: 16
clone size: .
CDR3 DNA: TGTGCCAGCAGTTCGCCCCAGGGGGATCCCCTCTACGAGCAGTACTTC
CDR3 protein: CASSSPQGDPLYEQYF

V gene: TRBV7-2
J gene: TRBJ2-1
D gene: TRBD2
CDR3 length: 16
clone size: .
CDR3 DNA: TGTGCCAGCAGCAGTAGCGGGGGGAGCTCCTACAATGAGCAGTTCTTC
CDR3 protein: CASSSSGGSSYNEQFF

V gene: TRBV19
J gene: TRBJ2-1
D gene: .
CDR3 length: 15
clone size: .
CDR3 DNA: TGTGCCAGTAGTATAGTGGCTACTTCGGTCAATGAGCAGTTCTTC
CDR3 protein: CASSIVATSVNEQFF

V gene: TRBV9
J gene: TRBJ2-7
D gene: .
CDR3 length: 15
clone size: .
CDR3 DNA: TGTGCCAGCAGCGTAGGTACTGCCGCTACCCTCGAGCAGTACTTC
CDR3 protein: CASSVGTAATLEQYF

V gene: TRBV6-5
J gene: TRBJ2-5
D gene: TRBD2
CDR3 length: 13
clone size: .
CDR3 DNA: TGTGCCAGCAGTCTTAGCGGGAGAGAGACCCAGTACTTC
CDR3 protein: CASSLSGRETQYF

V gene: TRBV3-1/TRBV3-2
J gene: TRBJ2-3
D gene: TRBD2
CDR3 length: 14
clone size: .
CDR3 DNA: TGTGCCAGCAGCCTTAGCGGGGGGGGAGATACGCAGTATTTT
CDR3 protein: CASSLSGGGDTQYF

V gene: TRBV7-8
J gene: TRBJ2-1
D gene: TRBD2
CDR3 length: 17
clone size: .
CDR3 DNA: TGTGCCAGCAGCCGAGCTCTTTTAAGCGGGGGGGCGAATGAGCAGTTCTTC
CDR3 protein: CASSRALLSGGANEQFF

V gene: TRBV6-6
J gene: TRBJ2-1
D gene: .
CDR3 length: 13
clone size: once
CDR3 DNA: TGTGCCAGCAGTCCACCCTCCTTTCTAGAGCAGTTCTTC
CDR3 protein: CASSPPSFLEQFF

V gene: TRBV7-7
J gene: TRBJ2-1
D gene: .
CDR3 length: 13
clone size: .
CDR3 DNA: TGTGCTAGCGGTGCGAGCTCCTACAATGAGCAGTTCTTC
CDR3 protein: CASGASSYNEQFF

V gene: TRBV5-1
J gene: TRBJ2-7
D gene: TRBD1
CDR3 length: 13
clone size: .
CDR3 DNA: TGCGCCAGCAGCCGAGACAGGGGCTACGAGCAGTACTTC
CDR3 protein: CASSRDRGYEQYF

V gene: TRBV9
J gene: TRBJ2-3
D gene: TRBD2
CDR3 length: 19
clone size: once
CDR3 DNA: TGTGCCAGCAGCGCACAACTAGCGGGGGGACGAGCTAGCACAGATACGCAGTATTTT
CDR3 protein: CASSAQLAGGRASTDTQYF

V gene: TRBV5-4
J gene: TRBJ1-2
D gene: TRBD1
CDR3 length: 14
clone size: .
CDR3 DNA: TGTGCCAGCAGCTTGCGCGGACAGGGCTATGGCTACACCTTC
CDR3 protein: CASSLRGQGYGYTF

V gene: TRBV10-2
J gene: TRBJ2-1
D gene: TRBD2
CDR3 length: 13
clone size: .
CDR3 DNA: TGCGCCAGCCAGCGGGGGTCCTACAATGAGCAGTTCTTC
CDR3 protein: CASQRGSYNEQFF

V gene: TRBV5-1
J gene: TRBJ2-7
D gene: .
CDR3 length: 14
clone size: .
CDR3 DNA: TGCGCCAGCAGCCCGGTAGAGGGCCGCTACGAGCAGTACTTC
CDR3 protein: CASSPVEGRYEQYF

V gene: TRBV7-9
J gene: TRBJ1-3
D gene: TRBD1
CDR3 length: 16
clone size: .
CDR3 DNA: TGTGCCAGCAGCCCAAGGGACAGTTGGTCTGGAAACACCATATATTTT
CDR3 protein: CASSPRDSWSGNTIYF

V gene: TRBV18
J gene: TRBJ2-5
D gene: .
CDR3 length: 15
clone size: .
CDR3 DNA: TGTGCCAGCTCACCGGGCGGAGGGGGCTTAGAGACCCAGTACTTC
CDR3 protein: CASSPGGGGLETQYF

V gene: TRBV6-2/TRBV6-3
J gene: TRBJ2-5
D gene: .
CDR3 length: 14
clone size: .
CDR3 DNA: TGTGCCAGCAGTTTCTTTGACACCCGGGAGACCCAGTACTTC
CDR3 protein: CASSFFDTRETQYF

V gene: TRBV6-5
J gene: TRBJ1-5
D gene: .
CDR3 length: 14
clone size: once
CDR3 DNA: TGTGCCAGCAGCCCACTGGGGAGCAATCAGCCCCAGCATTTT
CDR3 protein: CASSPLGSNQPQHF

V gene: TRBV13
J gene: TRBJ1-2
D gene: TRBD1
CDR3 length: 15
clone size: .
CDR3 DNA: TGTGCCAGCAGCCCCAAGGACAGGGGGAACTATGGCTACACCTTC
CDR3 protein: CASSPKDRGNYGYTF

V gene: TRBV5-4
J gene: TRBJ1-5
D gene: TRBD1
CDR3 length: 15
clone size: .
CDR3 DNA: TGTGCCAGCAGCCTGATGGCAGGGGGAAATCAGCCCCAGCATTTT
CDR3 protein: CASSLMAGGNQPQHF

V gene: TRBV11-2
J gene: TRBJ2-2
D gene: TRBD1
CDR3 length: 15
clone size: few
CDR3 DNA: TGTGCCAGCAGCCGAGGAACAGGGGGGACCGGGGAGCTGTTTTTT
CDR3 protein: CASSRGTGGTGELFF

V gene: TRBV4-1
J gene: TRBJ1-5
D gene: .
CDR3 length: 15
clone size: .
CDR3 DNA: TGCGCCAGCAGCCAAGTCTCGGGGGTGATGAAGCCCCAGCATTTT
CDR3 protein: CASSQVSGVMKPQHF

V gene: TRBV7-9
J gene: TRBJ1-2
D gene: TRBD1
CDR3 length: 15
clone size: .
CDR3 DNA: TGTGCCAGCAGCTTAGGCGAGACAGGGGGCTATGGCTACACCTTC
CDR3 protein: CASSLGETGGYGYTF

V gene: TRBV2
J gene: TRBJ1-2
D gene: .
CDR3 length: 15
clone size: .
CDR3 DNA: TGTGCCAGCAGTGAAGGTTCACGTCGACGATATGGCTACACCTTC
CDR3 protein: CASSEGSRRRYGYTF

V gene: TRBV28
J gene: TRBJ2-5
D gene: TRBD1
CDR3 length: 16
clone size: .
CDR3 DNA: TGTGCCAGCAGTTCCCCCGGGACAGGACTCCAAGAGACCCAGTACTTC
CDR3 protein: CASSSPGTGLQETQYF

V gene: TRBV9
J gene: TRBJ1-6
D gene: TRBD1
CDR3 length: 15
clone size: .
CDR3 DNA: TGTGCCAGCAGCCCGAGGGACAGGGCTAATTCACCCCTCCACTTT
CDR3 protein: CASSPRDRANSPLHF

V gene: TRBV2
J gene: TRBJ2-7
D gene: .
CDR3 length: 15
clone size: .
CDR3 DNA: TGTGCCAGCAGTGCCGGCAGGGTACAAGACTACGAGCAGTACTTC
CDR3 protein: CASSAGRVQDYEQYF

V gene: TRBV6-6
J gene: TRBJ1-1
D gene: .
CDR3 length: 15
clone size: .
CDR3 DNA: TGTGCCAGCAGCCCCTACAAGGGAGCGAACACTGAAGCTTTCTTT
CDR3 protein: CASSPYKGANTEAFF

V gene: TRBV19
J gene: TRBJ2-7
D gene: .
CDR3 length: 14
clone size: .
CDR3 DNA: TGTGCCAGTAGTAATTTGGGCAGGGCCTACGAGCAGTACTTC
CDR3 protein: CASSNLGRAYEQYF

V gene: TRBV6-5
J gene: TRBJ1-2
D gene: .
CDR3 length: 13
clone size: .
CDR3 DNA: TGTGCCAGCACCCTTCATATTAACTATGGCTACACCTTC
CDR3 protein: CASTLHINYGYTF

V gene: TRBV12-3/TRBV12-4
J gene: TRBJ1-2
D gene: TRBD1
CDR3 length: 13
clone size: .
CDR3 DNA: TGTGCCAGCAGCAAGACAGGGGATTCCGGCTACACCTTC
CDR3 protein: CASSKTGDSGYTF

V gene: TRBV4-3
J gene: TRBJ1-1
D gene: TRBD1
CDR3 length: 18
clone size: .
CDR3 DNA: TGCGCCAGCAGCCAAACGGCCCTCCCGGGACAGGTGAACACTGAAGCTTTCTTT
CDR3 protein: CASSQTALPGQVNTEAFF

V gene: TRBV6-1
J gene: TRBJ1-2
D gene: TRBD1
CDR3 length: 15
clone size: .
CDR3 DNA: TGTGCCAGCAGTGAAACCTTATCAGGGGGCTATGGCTACACCTTC
CDR3 protein: CASSETLSGGYGYTF

V gene: TRBV19
J gene: TRBJ1-4
D gene: TRBD1
CDR3 length: 17
clone size: .
CDR3 DNA: TGTGCCAGTAGTATTCGACAGGGGGCCAGGACTAATGAAAAACTGTTTTTT
CDR3 protein: CASSIRQGARTNEKLFF

V gene: TRBV18
J gene: TRBJ2-3
D gene: .
CDR3 length: 13
clone size: once
CDR3 DNA: TGTGCCAGCTCACTTCCGGGAGTTGATACGCAGTATTTT
CDR3 protein: CASSLPGVDTQYF

V gene: TRBV4-1
J gene: TRBJ2-1
D gene: .
CDR3 length: 14
clone size: .
CDR3 DNA: TGCGCCAGCAGCCAATTGGTAGGAGGTAATGAGCAGTTCTTC
CDR3 protein: CASSQLVGGNEQFF

V gene: TRBV28
J gene: TRBJ1-1
D gene: .
CDR3 length: 14
clone size: .
CDR3 DNA: TGTGCCAGCAGGGGGACTCAAGGGAGCACTGAAGCTTTCTTT
CDR3 protein: CASRGTQGSTEAFF

V gene: TRBV30
J gene: TRBJ1-4
D gene: .
CDR3 length: 15
clone size: once
CDR3 DNA: TGTGCCTGGAGTAGAATTATCGGGGTGCCTGAAAAACTGTTTTTT
CDR3 protein: CAWSRIIGVPEKLFF

V gene: TRBV2
J gene: TRBJ2-3
D gene: .
CDR3 length: 10
clone size: once
CDR3 DNA: TGTGCCAGCAGTAGGACTGGGTTACATTTT
CDR3 protein: CASSRTGLHF

V gene: TRBV7-9
J gene: TRBJ2-1
D gene: TRBD2
CDR3 length: 16
clone size: .
CDR3 DNA: TGTGCCAGCAGCTTGTCACTAGCGGGATCCTACAATGAGCAGTTCTTC
CDR3 protein: CASSLSLAGSYNEQFF

V gene: TRBV30
J gene: TRBJ2-4
D gene: .
CDR3 length: 13
clone size: .
CDR3 DNA: TGTGCCTGGACCGCCGACCGTAGGAACATTCAGTACTTC
CDR3 protein: CAWTADRRNIQYF

V gene: TRBV6-5
J gene: TRBJ2-2
D gene: .
CDR3 length: 12
clone size: few
CDR3 DNA: TGTGCCAGCAGTTACCAATCCGGGGAGCTGTTTTTT
CDR3 protein: CASSYQSGELFF

V gene: TRBV7-2
J gene: TRBJ2-1
D gene: TRBD2
CDR3 length: 16
clone size: once
CDR3 DNA: TGTGCCAGCAGCCCCCGTTTGGCGGGAGTCTACAATGAGCAGTTCTTC
CDR3 protein: CASSPRLAGVYNEQFF

V gene: TRBV3-1/TRBV3-2
J gene: TRBJ2-5
D gene: .
CDR3 length: 14
clone size: .
CDR3 DNA: TGTGCCAGCAGCCGCGCTAGCGACTTCGCGACCCAGTACTTC
CDR3 protein: CASSRASDFATQYF

V gene: TRBV28
J gene: TRBJ2-7
D gene: TRBD1
CDR3 length: 13
clone size: .
CDR3 DNA: TGTGCCAGCAGTTTAACAGGGGGCTACGAGCAGTACTTC
CDR3 protein: CASSLTGGYEQYF

V gene: TRBV4-1
J gene: TRBJ1-2
D gene: TRBD1
CDR3 length: 16
clone size: .
CDR3 DNA: TGCGCCTCCAGCCCTCCCGGACAGGGTTACGTCTATGGCTACACCTTC
CDR3 protein: CASSPPGQGYVYGYTF

V gene: TRBV27
J gene: TRBJ2-1
D gene: .
CDR3 length: 16
clone size: .
CDR3 DNA: TGTGCCAGCAGTTTATCGGGGGCATCCCCCTACAATGAGCAGTTCTTC
CDR3 protein: CASSLSGASPYNEQFF

V gene: TRBV5-6
J gene: TRBJ1-2
D gene: .
CDR3 length: 13
clone size: few
CDR3 DNA: TGTGCCAGCAGCTTGGGGGCTGCTCAGGGAGAGGGCTTC
CDR3 protein: CASSLGAAQGEGF

V gene: TRBV3-1/TRBV3-2
J gene: TRBJ2-3
D gene: TRBD2
CDR3 length: 18
clone size: .
CDR3 DNA: TGTGCCAGCAGCCTACATCCTAGCGGGAGCCGACGGAAGGGTACGCAGTATTTT
CDR3 protein: CASSLHPSGSRRKGTQYF